This TCR beta chain was captured in a study of identical twins. Overall study results and limits: Carriage of fewer insertions was seen in abundant cord blood beta clonotypes, whereas memory repertoires showed none. Excess sharing between twins was weaker in beta out-of-frame sequences. Possibly, invariant MAIT and iNKT cells partly confounded zero-insertion analyses. Within monozygotic twins, out-of-frame TCR alpha sharing was underestimated by the models.

In TCRdb, the 5' RACE reads were re-called with MiXCR into one record per CDR3 protein. This sample has a few hundred thousand distinct CDR3 sequences, with approximately 18% found just once. Germline V gives CDR1 MNHEY, CDR2 SVGAGI. This CDR3 has 16 residues. The ends were cut back, 2 bases at V and 5 bases at J, with 17 bases in the middle. On this clonotype: Its specificity is unknown.

The specimen was naive T cells sorted from blood. V usage is TRBV6-5 and J usage is TRBJ2-3; D is possibly TRBD1 (5 bases). This clonotype was obtained from a man between 50 and 59 years old in good health. The CDR3 reads CASSYVRVGAGDTQYF. CDR3 coding DNA: TGTGCCAGCAGTTACGTGCGTGTAGGGGCTGGAGATACGCAGTATTTT.